Each of the 12 T cell receptor beta chains below was sequenced from the same sample in a study of shared T cell receptors in the human thymus. Assay: immunoSEQ multiplex PCR; the TCRdb copy retains only in-frame clones and omits some. Among roughly 660,000 clones listed, roughly 90% were seen once. A further study also used this sample, focusing on human thymus T cells.

Sequencing was done on a sample of thymocytes. These receptors all come from a boy under two years old with a congenital heart defect.

The chain combines TRBV28 with TRBJ1-5; unclear D gene. V was cut by 3 bases and J by 7 bases, with 10 bases left in between. CDR1 MDHEN and CDR2 SYDVKM come from the germline V gene. The CDR3 is made up of 13 amino acids. The DNA for the CDR3 is TGTGCCAGCAGTTTTGCTCGGTCGCAGCCCCAGCATTTT. It translates to CASSFARSQPQHF.

This chain links TRBV4-3 with TRBJ2-5, with a tentative D call TRBD2 (5 bases). V gave up 0 bases and J gave up 1 base, with 9 bases separating them. Germline V lookup: CDR1 LGHNA, CDR2 YSLEER. CDR3 length: 15 amino acids. The CDR3: CASSQDRRSQETQYF. The CDR3 region has the DNA TGCGCCAGCAGCCAAGATCGGAGGTCCCAAGAGACCCAGTACTTC.

This clone was found once. The J gene is TRBJ2-2, the V gene TRBV19; no clear D gene. The germline V gene encodes CDR1 LNHDA and CDR2 SQIVND (reference sequence). This CDR3 has 13 amino acids. With 4 bases removed from V and 5 bases from J, the gap between germline ends came to 8 bases. As DNA, the CDR3 is TGTGCCAGTAGTACCGAGTGGACCGGGGAGCTGTTTTTT. Amino acid sequence: CASSTEWTGELFF.

J is TRBJ2-7 and V is TRBV28; D might be TRBD1 (11 bases). V lost 5 bases and J lost 4, with 39 bases in between. Germline loops: CDR1 MDHEN, CDR2 SYDVKM. The CDR3 contains 22 residues. The CDR3 is CASSHGTGGKLAGEIKWYEQYF. CDR3 nucleotide sequence: TGTGCCAGCAGTCACGGGACAGGGGGAAAGCTAGCGGGAGAAATTAAGTGGTACGAGCAGTACTTC.

The J gene is TRBJ1-5, the V gene TRBV28; D not resolved. CDR1 is MDHEN, CDR2 SYDVKM, per germline. Trimming left V 3 bases short and J 5 bases short, with 8 bases between. The CDR3 totals 13 residues. The CDR3 is CASSLGSHQPQHF. CDR3 in DNA: TGTGCCAGCAGTTTGGGCTCGCATCAGCCCCAGCATTTT.

This chain connects TRBV4-1 to TRBJ2-2; no firm D call. The CDR3 has 16 amino acids. The V end lost 0 bases, the J end lost 8 bases, and 16 bases lay between the germline ends. In germline, CDR1 is MGHRA, CDR2 YSYEKL. CDR3 loop: CASSQELSPFRGELFF. DNA for the CDR3: TGCGCCAGCAGCCAAGAGCTCAGTCCGTTCCGTGGGGAGCTGTTTTTT.

V gene TRBV27 combines with J gene TRBJ2-5; 13 positions agree with TRBD2. This CDR3 has 18 residues. J gave up 0 bases and V 5 bases, and 9 bases lay outside the gene matches. The germline CDR1 and CDR2 sequences are MNHEY and SMNVEV (reference sequence). CDR3 residues: CASSPRTSGSSYQETQYF. Here the CDR3 DNA reads TGTGCCAGCAGTCCGCGGACTAGCGGGAGTTCGTACCAAGAGACCCAGTACTTC.

The rearrangement joins TRBV30 to TRBJ2-3; 12 bases fit TRBD2. CDR3 length: 21 amino acids. Looked up from germline, CDR1 is GTSNPN and CDR2 is SVGIG (reference sequence). With 2 bases clipped from V and 3 bases from J, the junction kept 21 bases outside the gene matches. As DNA, the CDR3 is TGTGCCTGGAGTCCATCCGACACACTAGCGGGAGGACATCATGGAACAGATACGCAGTATTTT. This encodes CAWSPSDTLAGGHHGTDTQYF.

V and J are TRBV5-1 and TRBJ1-2; D perhaps matches TRBD1 (6 bases). The CDR3 totals 17 residues. V gave up 4 bases and J gave up 1 base, with 20 bases separating them. Germline values: CDR1 SGHRS, CDR2 YFSETQ. The CDR3 reads CASSGGPRVYNNYGYTF. For the CDR3, the DNA is TGCGCCAGCAGCGGGGGCCCCCGGGTCTACAATAACTATGGCTACACCTTC.

This chain links TRBV5-1 with TRBJ2-7, with D uncertain. The CDR3 is made up of 14 amino acids. The V and J ends lost 0 bases and 0 bases respectively, with 7 bases between them. From germline, CDR1 is SGHRS and CDR2 YFSETQ. The CDR3 region is CASSLGGYSYEQYF. The DNA of the CDR3 is TGCGCCAGCAGCTTGGGAGGTTACTCCTACGAGCAGTACTTC.

This rearrangement joins TRBV7-8 to TRBJ1-2; 10 nucleotides match TRBD1. J lost 4 bases, V lost 6 bases, and 20 bases had no gene match. From germline, CDR1 is SGHVS and CDR2 FQNEAQ. The CDR3 contains 19 residues. Here the CDR3 DNA reads TGTGCCAGCAGTCAGGATCCCCACCACCGGGACAGGGGACGCTATGGCTACACCTTC. Amino acid sequence: CASSQDPHHRDRGRYGYTF.

The rearrangement uses TRBV6-1 and TRBJ2-3, with 7 nucleotides matching TRBD2. CDR1 and CDR2 from the germline V gene are MNHNS and SASEGT. This CDR3 comprises 15 residues. J gave up 0 bases and V 7 bases, and 7 bases lay outside the gene matches. CDR3 loop: CASIRLAPSTDTQYF. The CDR3 nucleotides read TGTGCCAGCATCCGACTAGCCCCTAGCACAGATACGCAGTATTTT.